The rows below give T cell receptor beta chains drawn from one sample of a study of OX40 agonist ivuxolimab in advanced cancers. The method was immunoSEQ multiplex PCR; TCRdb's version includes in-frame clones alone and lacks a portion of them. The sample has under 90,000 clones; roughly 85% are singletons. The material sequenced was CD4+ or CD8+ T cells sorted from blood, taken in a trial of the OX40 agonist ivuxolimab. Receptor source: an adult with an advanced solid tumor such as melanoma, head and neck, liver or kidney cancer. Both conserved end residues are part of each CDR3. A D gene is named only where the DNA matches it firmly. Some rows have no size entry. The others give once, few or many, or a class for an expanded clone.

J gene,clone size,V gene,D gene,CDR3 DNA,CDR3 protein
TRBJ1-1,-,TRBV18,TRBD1,TGTGCCAGCTCACGGGGACAGATCACTGAAGCTTTCTTT,CASSRGQITEAFF
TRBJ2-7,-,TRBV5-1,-,TGCGCCAGCAGCTTGGCCGGAGACAGCTCCTACGAGCAGTACTTC,CASSLAGDSSYEQYF
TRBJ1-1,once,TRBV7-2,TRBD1,TGTGCCAGCAGCTCAAGGGGGCCCAGGGACACTGAAGCTTTCTTT,CASSSRGPRDTEAFF
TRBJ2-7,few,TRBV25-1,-,TGTGCCAGCAGTAAAGTTTCCTCCTACGAGCAGTACTTC,CASSKVSSYEQYF
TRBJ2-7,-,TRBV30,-,TGTGCCTGGAGTACAGGGCACCTGAACGAGCAGTACTTC,CAWSTGHLNEQYF
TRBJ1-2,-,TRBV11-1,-,TGTGCCAGCAGCCGCCGGGGAGGAGGCTATGGCTACACCTTC,CASSRRGGGYGYTF
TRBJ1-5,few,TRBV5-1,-,TGCGCCAGCAGTATAGGAGGGCTCGATCAGCCCCAGCATTTT,CASSIGGLDQPQHF
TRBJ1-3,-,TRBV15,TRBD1,TGTGCCACCAGCAGACCAGGACAGGGAGACACCATATATTTT,CATSRPGQGDTIYF
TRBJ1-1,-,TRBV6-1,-,TGTGCCAGCACCAGGGCGGAGAACACTGAAGCTTTCTTT,CASTRAENTEAFF
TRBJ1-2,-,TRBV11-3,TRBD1,TGTGCCAGCAGCCTAACAGGGGGCACTGGCTACACCTTC,CASSLTGGTGYTF
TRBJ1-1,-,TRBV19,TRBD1,TGTGCCACCCGGGGGACAGGGGACACTGAAGCTTTCTTT,CATRGTGDTEAFF
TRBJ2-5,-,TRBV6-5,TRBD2,TGTGCCAGCAGTTACAGGGGACTAGCGGTTTCGGAGACCCAGTACTTC,CASSYRGLAVSETQYF
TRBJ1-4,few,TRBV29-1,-,TGCAGCGTTTACTGGGATCAAGGGTACGAAAAACTGTTTTTT,CSVYWDQGYEKLFF
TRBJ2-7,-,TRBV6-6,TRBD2,TGTGCCAGCTTGGGGACTAGCGGACTCTCCTACGAGCAGTACTTC,CASLGTSGLSYEQYF
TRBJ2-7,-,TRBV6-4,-,TGTGCCAGCAGTGGCCTGAGACAGTCCTACGAGCAGTACTTC,CASSGLRQSYEQYF
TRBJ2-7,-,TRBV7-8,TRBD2,TGTGCCAGCAGCGAGTCCCAAGCGGGACTGAATGAATTC,CASSESQAGLNEF
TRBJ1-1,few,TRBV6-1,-,TGTGCCAGCAGCCAAGAGTGGAACACTGAAGCTTTCTTT,CASSQEWNTEAFF
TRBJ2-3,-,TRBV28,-,TGTGCCAGCAGGTGGGCCACAGATACGCAGTATTTT,CASRWATDTQYF
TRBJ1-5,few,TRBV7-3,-,TGTGCCAGCAGCTCCGGGCCCTTTGAGGGTCCTACGCAGCCCCAGCATTTT,CASSSGPFEGPTQPQHF
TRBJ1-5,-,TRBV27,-,TGTGCCAGCAGTTTATCCGGGGTTGATCAGCCCCAGCATTTT,CASSLSGVDQPQHF
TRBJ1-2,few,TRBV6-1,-,TGTGCCAGCAGTGAAGAAATCTATGGCTACACCTTC,CASSEEIYGYTF
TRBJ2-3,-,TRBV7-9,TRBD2,TGTGCCAGCAGCCCGGCGGCTAGCGGGGGGCTTACCTCCCGCGATACGCAGTATTTT,CASSPAASGGLTSRDTQYF
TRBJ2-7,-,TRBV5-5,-,TGTGCCAGCAGCCCGCCTACTATGGGGGGCGCCTACGAGCAGTACTTC,CASSPPTMGGAYEQYF
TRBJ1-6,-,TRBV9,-,TGTGCCAGCAGCGCCGGCCAGGGCCTTAATTCACCCCTCCACTTT,CASSAGQGLNSPLHF
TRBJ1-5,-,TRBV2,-,TGTGCCAGCAGTGTACTACAGGGCAATCAGCCCCAGCATTTT,CASSVLQGNQPQHF
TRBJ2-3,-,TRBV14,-,TGTGCCAGCAGCCACTTGGGAGTCGCAGATACGCAGTATTTT,CASSHLGVADTQYF